A single sample is the source of the 17 T cell receptor beta chains below, sequenced in a study of shared clonotypes between healthy human individuals. Assay used: immunoSEQ multiplex PCR; TCRdb lists only in-frame clones, some missing. The table has about 640,000 clones, about two thirds seen once; the top ten hold about 2%. Sample: memory CD4+ T cells sorted from blood. Subset reported: CD45RA-negative fraction. These receptors all come from a woman in her 30s in good health.

A few counts support this clone. The gene calls are TRBV19 and TRBJ2-1, with D possibly being TRBD1 (5 bases). Germline V lookup: CDR1 LNHDA, CDR2 SQIVND (reference sequence). The CDR3 is 14 residues long. V lost 6 bases and J lost 6, with 15 bases in between. The CDR3 sequence is CASSQGQGGNEQFF. In nucleotides, the CDR3 is TGTGCCAGTAGCCAGGGCCAGGGTGGCAATGAGCAGTTCTTC.

The rearrangement uses TRBV6-1 and TRBJ1-2, with 8 bases identical to TRBD1. Germline values: CDR1 MNHNS, CDR2 SASEGT. V was pared by 5 bases and J by 8 bases, with 7 bases of the junction left unmatched. The length of the CDR3 is 13 residues. CDR3 sequence reads: CASSLRTGQGYTF. CDR3 sequence (DNA): TGTGCCAGCAGTTTACGGACAGGGCAAGGCTACACCTTC.

This clone was detected only once. The chain uses TRBV30 and TRBJ1-2; D unresolved. Per germline, CDR1 GTSNPN and CDR2 SVGIG (reference sequence). The V and J ends lost 4 bases and 9 bases respectively, with 15 bases between them. This CDR3 has 12 amino acids. The CDR3 loop reads CAWKTAGYSYTF. The CDR3 bases are TGTGCCTGGAAAACCGCAGGATATAGCTACACCTTC.

This clone was picked up many times. The sample has other DNA sequences that encode this CDR3 too. J is TRBJ1-1 and V is TRBV29-1, with TRBD1 as a possible D gene (6 bases). Germline-derived CDR1 and CDR2 are SQVTM and ANQGSEA. Between the trimmed V and J ends, which lost 4 bases and 1 base, there was a span of 7 bases. The CDR3 consists of 12 residues. The CDR3 reads CSVAQGNTEAFF. The CDR3 bases are TGCAGCGTTGCACAGGGGAACACTGAAGCTTTCTTT.

The chain recombines TRBV2 with TRBJ1-4; TRBD1 agrees at 10 bases. Trimming cost V 4 bases and J 8 bases; bases outside gene matches: 4. Germline lookup yields CDR1 SNHLY and CDR2 FYNNEI. This CDR3 is built from 14 residues. As DNA, the CDR3 is TGTGCCAGCAGTGGGGACAGGGGTAGCGAAAAACTGTTTTTT. This codes for CASSGDRGSEKLFF.

This clone was observed a handful of times. The chain uses TRBV13 and TRBJ1-1; 8 bases agree with TRBD1. This CDR3 contains 12 residues. From germline, CDR1 is PRHDT and CDR2 FYEKMQ (reference sequence). The junction had 2 bases not matched to a gene; V was cut back by 5 bases and J by 6 bases. CDR3 protein: CASSLQGAEAFF. CDR3 DNA sequence: TGTGCCAGCAGCCTACAGGGGGCTGAAGCTTTCTTT.

The chain carries TRBV19 and TRBJ2-2; D is perhaps TRBD2 (6 bases). Germline CDR1 is LNHDA and CDR2 is SQIVND (reference sequence). The CDR3 loop spans 16 amino acids. V gave up 5 bases and J gave up 0 bases, with 13 bases separating them. DNA of the CDR3: TGTGCCAGTAGTGGGACTGGGCTGGCGAACACCGGGGAGCTGTTTTTT. It encodes CASSGTGLANTGELFF.

V gene TRBV4-2 combines with J gene TRBJ1-4, with 7 bases aligning to TRBD1. V gave up 3 bases and J gave up 7 bases; unmatched junction bases: 8. The CDR3 sequence is 15 residues long. CDR1 is LGHNA, CDR2 YNFKEQ, per germline. DNA of the CDR3: TGTGCCAGCAGCCACGACACAGGGGCCAGTGAAAAACTGTTTTTT. Amino acids: CASSHDTGASEKLFF.

This rearrangement joins TRBV5-1 to TRBJ2-5; TRBD2 matches 9 bases. J lost 4 bases, V lost 4 bases, and 8 bases had no gene match. Germline assignment: CDR1 SGHRS and CDR2 YFSETQ. CDR3 length: 15 residues. The CDR3 bases are TGCGCCAGCAGCCCAACAGGACTAGCGAGAGAGACCCAGTACTTC. This translates into CASSPTGLARETQYF. Using reference TRBV5-1 and TRBJ2-5 for the parts outside the CDR3, the full variable domain is KAGVTQTPRYLIKTRGQQVTLSCSPISGHRSVSWYQQTPGQGLQFLFEYFSETQRNKGNFPGRFSGRQFSNSRSEMNVSTLELGDSALYLCASSPTGLARETQYFGPGTRLLVL.

This chain joins TRBV18 and TRBJ2-7, with 8 bases identical to TRBD2. CDR3 length equals 15 residues. Germline V gives CDR1 KGHSH, CDR2 LQKENI. With 0 bases clipped from V and 2 bases from J, the junction kept 3 bases outside the gene matches. The CDR3 coding sequence is TGTGCCAGCTCACCACCCCCGGGAGGGGCCTACGAGCAGTACTTC. Translated: CASSPPPGGAYEQYF.

The chain joins TRBV28 to TRBJ2-7, with unresolved D. Germline lookup yields CDR1 MDHEN and CDR2 SYDVKM. Trimming shortened V by 7 bases and J by 0 bases, and 10 bases separated the two germline ends. There are 13 residues in the CDR3. The CDR3 DNA reads as TGTGCCAGCAACGAGAGGAACTCCTACGAGCAGTACTTC. Protein sequence: CASNERNSYEQYF. The complete variable domain, with remaining parts taken from reference TRBV28 and TRBJ2-7, reads DVKVTQSSRYLVKRTGEKVFLECVQDMDHENMFWYRQDPGLGLRLIYFSYDVKMKEKGDIPEGYSVSREKKERFSLILESASTNQTSMYLCASNERNSYEQYFGPGTRLTVT.

The chain is built from TRBV4-2 and TRBJ2-7; perhaps D is TRBD1 or TRBD2 (7 bases each). Trimming cost V 5 bases and J 6 bases, with 14 bases left between them. Looked up from germline, CDR1 is LGHNA and CDR2 is YNFKEQ. The CDR3 length is 13 residues. The CDR3: CASSSPRGGEQYF. CDR3 DNA: TGTGCCAGCAGCAGTCCCAGGGGGGGCGAGCAGTACTTC.

In its sample, this clone was seen once. The chain has TRBV30 and TRBJ2-7; D may be TRBD1 or TRBD2 (5 bases each). The V and J ends lost 2 bases and 2 bases respectively, with 10 bases between them. The germline CDR1 and CDR2 sequences are GTSNPN and SVGIG (reference sequence). This CDR3 contains 13 residues. The CDR3 DNA reads as TGTGCCTGGAGTCGGGGCAGCGCCTACGAGCAGTACTTC. Translated, it gives CAWSRGSAYEQYF.

V gene TRBV30 combines with J gene TRBJ1-1, with unresolved D. The V end lost 1 base, the J end lost 4 bases, and 10 bases lay between the germline ends. Germline CDR1 and CDR2: GTSNPN and SVGIG (reference sequence). The CDR3 length is 13 residues. CDR3 nucleotides: TGTGCCTGGAGTGAAAGGCGGCCCACTGAAGCTTTCTTT. Translation gives CAWSERRPTEAFF.

On this clone: At one end, the junction sequence differs from germline, possibly due to a read error. The V and J genes are TRBV6-6 and TRBJ1-5; weak D call: TRBD1 (5 bases). The CDR3 is 15 amino acids. Germline V lookup: CDR1 MNHNY, CDR2 SVGAGI (reference sequence). CDR3 amino acids: CAISDQGPSNQPQHF. The CDR3 coding sequence is TGTGCCATCAGTGACCAGGGACCTAGCAATCAGCCCCAGCATTTT.

The gene calls are TRBV6-6 and TRBJ2-6; D is unresolved. This CDR3 is 15 amino acids long. Germline loops: CDR1 MNHNY, CDR2 SVGAGI (reference sequence). Trimming stripped 0 bases from V and 4 bases from J, with 7 bases between. CDR3 nucleotides: TGTGCCAGCAGTTACTCGAAGCCGGGGGCCAACGTCCTGACTTTC. Translation gives CASSYSKPGANVLTF.

The V and J genes are TRBV5-1 and TRBJ2-2; D is unresolved. The CDR3 totals 14 residues. In germline, CDR1 is SGHRS, CDR2 YFSETQ. The V and J ends lost 0 bases and 4 bases respectively, with 7 bases between them. The CDR3 sequence is CASSLGWSTGELFF. In nucleotides, the CDR3 is TGCGCCAGCAGCTTGGGGTGGAGCACCGGGGAGCTGTTTTTT. Full variable domain (rest looked up from reference TRBV5-1 and TRBJ2-2): KAGVTQTPRYLIKTRGQQVTLSCSPISGHRSVSWYQQTPGQGLQFLFEYFSETQRNKGNFPGRFSGRQFSNSRSEMNVSTLELGDSALYLCASSLGWSTGELFFGEGSRLTVL.